These T cell receptor beta chains were read from a single sample in a study of OX40 agonist ivuxolimab in advanced cancers. Sequenced by immunoSEQ multiplex PCR; TCRdb stores in-frame clones only, minus some. The table records 70,000 to 90,000 clones, about 89% of them present only once. The sample consisted of CD4+ or CD8+ T cells sorted from blood, taken in a trial of the OX40 agonist ivuxolimab. These receptors all stem from an adult with an advanced solid tumor such as melanoma, head and neck, liver or kidney cancer. CDR3s include the opening cysteine and the closing phenylalanine or tryptophan. The D gene is left open where the match is weak. Expanded clones get a size class; other rows say once, few or many, or leave the size out.

clone_size | j_call | cdr3_length | d_call | v_call | cdr3_aa | cdr3_nt
NA | TRBJ2-1 | 13 | NA | TRBV25-1 | CASSQGSRGEQFF | TGTGCCAGCAGCCAAGGTTCCCGAGGGGAGCAGTTCTTC
few | TRBJ2-3 | 19 | TRBD2 | TRBV28 | CASSSRILGLAETTDTQYF | TGTGCCAGCAGCTCACGTATTTTGGGGCTAGCGGAAACCACAGATACGCAGTATTTT
NA | TRBJ2-1 | 14 | TRBD2 | TRBV19 | CASSSSGTYNEQFF | TGTGCCAGTAGTTCTAGCGGGACCTACAATGAGCAGTTCTTC
once | TRBJ1-3 | 15 | NA | TRBV11-3 | CASSSRDVPGNTIYF | TGTGCCAGCAGCTCCCGGGACGTACCTGGAAACACCATATATTTT
NA | TRBJ2-1 | 15 | TRBD2 | TRBV27 | CASVSSAGGNNEQFF | TGTGCCAGCGTCTCATCTGCGGGAGGTAACAATGAGCAGTTCTTC
NA | TRBJ1-2 | 15 | TRBD1 | TRBV6-1 | CASSGFTGEVYGYTF | TGTGCCAGCAGTGGATTCACAGGGGAGGTCTATGGCTACACCTTC
NA | TRBJ2-3 | 14 | NA | TRBV6-5 | CASSYSIAPDTQYF | TGTGCCAGCAGTTACTCGATTGCTCCAGATACGCAGTATTTT
NA | TRBJ1-1 | 15 | NA | TRBV6-5 | CASSYPGADYTEAFF | TGTGCCAGCAGTTACCCGGGGGCCGATTACACTGAAGCTTTCTTT
NA | TRBJ1-3 | 16 | NA | TRBV6-5 | CASSYYPRGPGNTIYF | TGTGCCAGCAGTTACTATCCCCGGGGTCCTGGAAACACCATATATTTT
NA | TRBJ2-1 | 15 | TRBD2 | TRBV4-1 | CASSQPGLAGDEQFF | TGCGCCAGCAGCCAACCGGGACTAGCGGGAGATGAGCAGTTCTTC
NA | TRBJ1-4 | 13 | NA | TRBV9 | CASSPRGGEKLFF | TGTGCCAGCAGCCCCCGGGGGGGTGAAAAACTGTTTTTT
NA | TRBJ2-5 | 12 | NA | TRBV7-6 | CASRGEEETQYF | TGTGCCAGCAGGGGGGAGGAAGAGACCCAGTACTTC
NA | TRBJ1-1 | 15 | NA | TRBV9 | CASSVATEMNTEAFF | TGTGCCAGCAGCGTAGCCACTGAGATGAACACTGAAGCTTTCTTT
NA | TRBJ1-6 | 16 | NA | TRBV7-8 | CASSLLSGSGSSPLHF | TGTGCCAGCAGCTTATTATCTGGTAGTGGTAGTTCACCCCTCCACTTT
NA | TRBJ2-5 | 16 | TRBD1 | TRBV23-1 | CASSQSGDRGCKTQYF | TGCGCCAGCAGTCAATCGGGGGACAGGGGGTGTAAGACCCAGTACTTC
NA | TRBJ2-7 | 12 | NA | TRBV13 | CASSLGSYEQYF | TGTGCCAGCAGCTTAGGCTCCTACGAGCAGTACTTC
NA | TRBJ1-6 | 13 | NA | TRBV6-5 | CASSYNPGSSLHF | TGTGCCAGCAGTTACAATCCAGGTTCGAGCCTCCACTTT
NA | TRBJ1-2 | 15 | TRBD1 | TRBV4-1 | CASSPQQGERNGYTF | TGCGCCAGCAGCCCTCAACAGGGGGAAAGGAATGGCTACACCTTC
NA | TRBJ1-2 | 13 | NA | TRBV6-6 | CASSSSGGDGYTF | TGTGCCAGCAGCTCCTCGGGCGGGGATGGCTACACCTTC
NA | TRBJ2-3 | 14 | NA | TRBV30 | CAWSVGTGKDTQYF | TGTGCCTGGAGTGTAGGTACAGGGAAAGATACGCAGTATTTT
NA | TRBJ1-2 | 15 | NA | TRBV30 | CAWSVPHSGSYGYTF | TGTGCCTGGAGTGTACCCCACTCAGGGAGCTATGGCTACACCTTC
NA | TRBJ1-6 | 12 | NA | TRBV28 | CASDQGGSPLHF | TGTGCCAGCGACCAGGGTGGGTCACCCCTCCACTTT
NA | TRBJ1-1 | 12 | NA | TRBV4-1 | CASSQVGPIAFF | TGCGCCAGCAGCCAAGTGGGGCCGATCGCTTTCTTT
NA | TRBJ1-5 | 15 | NA | TRBV6-1 | CASSEVGMGWQPQHF | TGTGCCAGCAGTGAAGTTGGGATGGGATGGCAGCCCCAGCATTTT
NA | TRBJ2-3 | 14 | NA | TRBV9 | CASSVAGSTDTQYF | TGTGCCAGCAGCGTAGCGGGGTCCACAGATACGCAGTATTTT
NA | TRBJ1-6 | 15 | NA | TRBV4-1 | CASSQAPGSSGPLHF | TGCGCCAGCAGCCAAGCCCCTGGCTCTTCGGGACCCCTCCACTTT
NA | TRBJ2-7 | 14 | NA | TRBV6-5 | CASSYSGQPGEQYF | TGTGCCAGCAGTTACTCAGGGCAGCCAGGAGAGCAGTACTTC
NA | TRBJ2-7 | 13 | NA | TRBV2 | CASMDSPFDEQYF | TGTGCCAGCATGGACAGCCCCTTTGACGAGCAGTACTTC
NA | TRBJ2-5 | 15 | NA | TRBV4-3 | CASSPSGHPRETQYF | TGCGCCAGCAGCCCTTCCGGGCATCCCCGTGAGACCCAGTACTTC
few | TRBJ2-7 | 11 | NA | TRBV20-1 | CSAGWGYEQYF | TGCAGTGCTGGTTGGGGGTACGAGCAGTACTTC
few | TRBJ2-7 | 14 | NA | TRBV30 | CAWSGEQYPYEQYF | TGTGCCTGGAGTGGGGAACAGTACCCCTACGAGCAGTACTTC
NA | TRBJ1-5 | 15 | NA | TRBV7-6 | CASSLEAASNQPQHF | TGTGCCAGCAGCTTAGAGGCCGCAAGCAATCAGCCCCAGCATTTT
NA | TRBJ2-1 | 14 | NA | TRBV5-4 | CASSSSLAYNEQFF | TGTGCCAGCAGCTCCTCATTGGCCTACAATGAGCAGTTCTTC
NA | TRBJ2-3 | 15 | NA | TRBV6-5 | CASSYLSGTPDTQYF | TGTGCCAGCAGTTACCTTTCCGGGACACCCGATACGCAGTATTTT
NA | TRBJ2-1 | 13 | NA | TRBV9 | CASSDRSYNEQFF | TGTGCCAGCAGCGACCGTTCCTACAATGAGCAGTTCTTC
NA | TRBJ1-1 | 13 | NA | TRBV28 | CASKFRGDTEAFF | TGTGCCAGCAAGTTTAGGGGTGACACTGAAGCTTTCTTT